This T cell receptor (beta chain) stems from a study of identical twins. General study points: Conclusions rested on cross-sectional statistics rather than following the same donors. Modeled out-of-frame TCR alpha sharing in monozygotic twins fell below observed levels.

Trimming stripped 1 base from V and 0 bases from J, with 22 bases between. The CDR3 totals 20 residues. The germline gives CDR1 SGHTA, CDR2 FQGNSA. TCRdb processed the 5' RACE reads anew with MiXCR; each CDR3 protein has one entry. The sample shows some 1,600,000 distinct CDR3 sequences, around 33% of them seen only once. This clonotype was observed a handful of times. The antigen is not known. Sequenced material: cord blood. The chain links TRBV7-2 to TRBJ2-4, with D tentatively TRBD1 or TRBD2 (6 bases each). The clonotype comes from a newborn girl in good health. In DNA form, the CDR3 reads TGTGCCAGCAGCTTAGTCGGGAGTGGGGGGCAGTTGATAGCCAAAAACATTCAGTACTTC. It codes for CASSLVGSGGQLIAKNIQYF.